The clone carrying this T cell receptor beta chain appeared a few times. The sample originates from a study of blood T cell repertoires in COVID-19. Study-level information: Some COVID-19 samples were acute and others convalescent; all came from the United States, Italy and Spain.

Trimming left V 0 bases short and J 3 bases short, with 11 bases between. CDR1 LNHDA and CDR2 SQIVND come from the germline V gene (reference sequence). This CDR3 region has 15 residues. Enrolled through a virtual design, the participants were between about 18 and 100 years of age and came from some 25 US areas. Per the authors' pipeline: Estimation of nucleated cell counts was performed using reference gene primer amplification. Generated by immunoSEQ multiplex PCR, the TCRdb table keeps only in-frame clones and is missing some. Clone size and V and J calls were adopted from that table, with D and trimming inferred from the DNA. The table records under 200,000 clones, approximately 79% of them present only once.

The material sequenced was PBMCs or T cells enriched from blood (not recorded which). This clonotype was sampled from an older woman with acute COVID-19. The rearrangement uses TRBV19 and TRBJ2-5; TRBD1 is a possible D gene (6 bases). The CDR3 nucleotides read TGTGCCAGTAGTATAGACCGGGACATTGAAGAGACCCAGTACTTC. Translating gives CASSIDRDIEETQYF.